Listed here are 31 T cell receptor beta chains from one sample, sequenced in a study of response to subunit inactivated influenza vaccine (dated by TCRdb to about 2018). The library was made by RT-PCR. TCRdb records Illumina HiSeq 2500 as the sequencer. TCRdb trimmed the raw reads at Q25, called clones with MiXCR and kept productive beta chains. Records with the same CDR3 protein are collapsed into one entry carrying the most frequent genes and DNA. The sample contains about 780,000 distinct CDR3 sequences, approximately 17% of them found a single time. Approximately 10% of the sample rests with the top ten. Sequenced material: PBMCs from blood, taken roughly 5 days after vaccination. The receptors come from a man aged 45-65 years who received an inactivated influenza vaccine. Donor details come from another sample of the same person, matched by shared clones.

This clonotype was observed a handful of times. V gene TRBV9 combines with J gene TRBJ2-7, with D perhaps matching TRBD1 (5 bases). V was pared by 0 bases and J by 3 bases, with 13 bases between. The germline V gene has CDR1 SGDLS and CDR2 YYNGEE. The CDR3 is 15 residues long. The CDR3 bases are TGTGCCAGCAGCGTAGATATTGACAGAGGCTACGAGCAGTACTTC. It codes for CASSVDIDRGYEQYF.

J is TRBJ2-1 and V is TRBV20-1, with 11 bases matching TRBD2. Unmatched junction bases numbered 4, after V lost 4 bases and J lost 2 bases. The CDR3 runs 15 residues. CDR1 and CDR2 (germline): DFQATT, SNEGSKA (reference sequence). The CDR3 reads CSAIPSGGPYNEQFF. The CDR3 DNA reads TGCAGTGCTATTCCTAGCGGGGGGCCCTACAATGAGCAGTTCTTC.

The V call is TRBV5-5, the J call TRBJ2-4; TRBD2 is a possible D gene (6 bases). There are 16 residues in the CDR3. CDR1 is SGHKS and CDR2 is YYEKEE in the germline V gene (reference sequence). V was pared by 4 bases and J by 2 bases, with 16 bases between. Here the CDR3 DNA reads TGTGCCAGCAGCAGCGGGCAGGCGGGGACCAAAAACATTCAGTACTTC. Encoded protein: CASSSGQAGTKNIQYF. Using reference TRBV5-5 and TRBJ2-4 for the parts outside the CDR3, the full variable domain is DAGVTQSPTHLIKTRGQQVTLRCSPISGHKSVSWYQQVLGQGPQFIFQYYEKEERGRGNFPDRFSARQFPNYSSELNVNALLLGDSALYLCASSSGQAGTKNIQYFGAGTRLSVL.

This clonotype was recorded a few times. The chain uses TRBV7-3 and TRBJ2-1, with D hard to call. This CDR3 region has 16 residues. Germline V lookup: CDR1 SGHTA, CDR2 FQGTGA. V lost 2 bases to trimming and J lost 0 bases, with 11 bases between them. The CDR3 nucleotides are TGTGCCAGCAGCTTATTGGTCAGGAGCTCCTACAATGAGCAGTTCTTC. This encodes CASSLLVRSSYNEQFF.

About this clonotype: Lacking the conserved final phenylalanine or tryptophan, this CDR3 likely reflects a read error. The DNA is left out, because the CDR3 cannot be placed on it with certainty; the CDR3 is given as TCRdb lists it. The chain links TRBV6-1 to TRBJ1-1. Inclusive of both ends, the CDR3 amounts to 13 amino acids. CDR1 MNHNS and CDR2 SASEGT come from the germline V gene. CDR3 in amino acids: CASEQTTRGAPFL.

In its sample, this clonotype was seen many times. The DNA of the CDR3 is TGTGCCAGCATACTAGCCTTTGCGGGCTACAATGAGCAGTTCTTC. Translated: CASILAFAGYNEQFF. V usage is TRBV12-3 or TRBV12-4 and J usage is TRBJ2-1; maybe TRBD2 (6 bases). The CDR3 totals 15 residues. Deletions cut 7 bases from V and 3 bases from J, with 16 bases between.

This clonotype has a handful of counts. The V call is TRBV6-6, the J call TRBJ1-5; no firm D call. V was cut by 2 bases and J by 7 bases, with 6 bases left in between. Germline CDR1 MNHNY, CDR2 SVGAGI (reference sequence). This CDR3 is built from 12 residues. CDR3 nucleotides: TGTGCCAGCAGTTACGACTACCAGCCCCAGCATTTT. Protein sequence: CASSYDYQPQHF.

The V gene is TRBV7-9, the J gene TRBJ2-3, with 8 bases lining up with TRBD1. This CDR3 region has 15 residues. CDR1 and CDR2 (germline): SEHNR, FQNEAQ (reference sequence). J gave up 1 base and V 7 bases, and 7 bases lay outside the gene matches. CDR3 in amino acids: CASNLGQGGTDTQYF. The CDR3 DNA sequence: TGTGCCAGCAACCTAGGACAGGGTGGCACAGATACGCAGTATTTT. The full variable domain, its missing parts supplied by reference TRBV7-9 and TRBJ2-3, is DTGVSQNPRHKITKRGQNVTFRCDPISEHNRLYWYRQTLGQGPEFLTYFQNEAQLEKSRLLSDRFSAERPKGSFSTLEIQRTEQGDSAMYLCASNLGQGGTDTQYFGPGTRLTVL.

This clonotype was recorded many times. This chain connects TRBV5-1 to TRBJ2-1; D possibly corresponds to TRBD2 (6 bases). Germline CDR1 and CDR2: SGHRS and YFSETQ. The germline V and J ends were trimmed by 4 bases and 5 bases, with 13 bases remaining between them. This CDR3 region has 14 residues. Here the CDR3 DNA reads TGCGCCAGCAGCCCTCAGACTAGTAACAATGAGCAGTTCTTC. Its translation: CASSPQTSNNEQFF.

CDR3 protein: CASSLGGRTGGETQYF. In DNA form, the CDR3 reads TGTGCCAGCAGTTTGGGAGGAAGAACTGGGGGGGAGACCCAGTACTTC. The chain is built from TRBV12-3 or TRBV12-4 and TRBJ2-5; TRBD2 might be the D (6 bases). Trimming pared 3 bases from V and 5 bases from J, leaving 19 bases between. The CDR3 sequence is 16 residues long.

This clonotype was detected only a few times. The J gene is TRBJ2-7, the V gene TRBV9; TRBD2 agrees at 16 bases. Germline V gene lookup returns CDR1 SGDLS and CDR2 YYNGEE. The CDR3 has 15 residues. V gave up 3 bases and J gave up 6 bases; unmatched junction bases: 3. The CDR3 nucleotides are TGTGCCAGCAGCGCGGGACTAGCGGGAGGGCTCGAGCAGTACTTC. It encodes CASSAGLAGGLEQYF.

CDR3 region: CASSQRQGGGYTF. The CDR3 coding sequence is TGTGCCAGCAGCCAGAGACAGGGGGGTGGCTACACCTTC. The chain employs TRBV7-2 and TRBJ1-2, with 9 bases aligning to TRBD1. This CDR3 contains 13 residues. V lost 5 bases, J lost 7 bases, and 5 bases stayed unmatched. Looked up from germline, CDR1 is SGHTA and CDR2 is FQGNSA. Full variable domain (missing parts from reference TRBV7-2 and TRBJ1-2): GAGVSQSPSNKVTEKGKDVELRCDPISGHTALYWYRQSLGQGLEFLIYFQGNSAPDKSGLPSDRFSAERTGGSVSTLTIQRTQQEDSAVYLCASSQRQGGGYTFGSGTRLTVV.

This clonotype was seen a handful of times. This rearrangement joins TRBV27 to TRBJ2-1; the match to TRBD1 covers 8 bases. The germline V gene encodes CDR1 MNHEY and CDR2 SMNVEV (reference sequence). The CDR3 extends over 13 amino acids. Trimming took 5 bases from V and 9 from J; bases not matched to a gene: 6. This chain's CDR3 is CASSPGQGFEQFF. DNA of the CDR3: TGTGCCAGCAGTCCTGGACAGGGTTTTGAGCAGTTCTTC.

The table lists this clonotype with a few counts. The chain couples TRBV7-2 to TRBJ2-3; perhaps TRBD2 as D (5 bases). This CDR3 contains 16 residues. The V end lost 2 bases, the J end lost 1 base, and 13 bases lay between the germline ends. The germline V gene encodes CDR1 SGHTA and CDR2 FQGNSA. In nucleotides, the CDR3 is TGTGCCAGCAGCTTAACGGCCCTCGGGGGCACAGATACGCAGTATTTT. Protein: CASSLTALGGTDTQYF.

V and J are TRBV6-1 and TRBJ2-7, with D perhaps being TRBD1 or TRBD2 (6 bases each). The CDR3 loop spans 16 amino acids. Germline V gene sequence: CDR1 MNHNS, CDR2 SASEGT. Deletions cut 6 bases from V and 0 bases from J, with 18 bases between. The CDR3 region is CASRGLGGGSSYEQYF. CDR3 DNA sequence: TGTGCCAGCAGGGGCCTAGGAGGGGGTAGCTCCTACGAGCAGTACTTC.

The chain's CDR3 is CASSLSQVLISALHF. The CDR3 nucleotides are TGTGCCAGCAGCTTGTCACAGGTTCTCATTTCGGCCCTCCACTTT. The V call is TRBV7-2, the J call TRBJ1-6, with a tentative D call TRBD1 (5 bases). The germline CDR1 and CDR2 sequences are SGHTA and FQGNSA. V lost 3 bases and J 14 bases, leaving 20 bases between the germline ends. There are 15 residues in the CDR3.

This clonotype has just a few counts. The chain is built from TRBV7-9 and TRBJ1-2; TRBD1 is a possible D gene (5 bases). Germline-derived CDR1 and CDR2 are SEHNR and FQNEAQ (reference sequence). The CDR3 spans 13 residues. Deletions cut 8 bases from V and 4 bases from J, with 14 bases between. The CDR3 DNA is TGTGCCAGCGTAGGCAGAAGGGGCTATGGCTACACCTTC. Translation: CASVGRRGYGYTF.

The chain combines TRBV7-3 with TRBJ2-3, with 11 bases lining up with TRBD2. V shed 0 bases and J 6 bases; nucleotides not matched to a gene: 5. The CDR3 is made up of 16 amino acids. The germline V gene encodes CDR1 SGHTA and CDR2 FQGTGA. For the CDR3, the DNA is TGTGCCAGCAGCTTAACGTCCGCTAGCGGGAGGGATACGCAGTATTTT. Its translation: CASSLTSASGRDTQYF.

Only a few counts were recorded for this clonotype. V usage is TRBV4-3 and J usage is TRBJ2-1; 8 bases match TRBD2. Per germline, CDR1 LGHNA and CDR2 YSLEER. Germline trimming cut 2 bases from V and 7 bases from J; bases unmatched to any gene: 7. The CDR3 has 15 residues. The CDR3 DNA reads as TGCGCCAGCAGCCAACGACTAGCGAATTGGAATGAGCAGTTCTTC. Translation gives CASSQRLANWNEQFF.

The CDR3, as DNA: TGTGCCTGGACGCGGGAGGTGGACACCGGGGAGCTGTTTTTT. This translates into CAWTREVDTGELFF. This chain joins TRBV30 and TRBJ2-2, with 8 bases identical to TRBD2. This CDR3 is built from 14 residues. Germline assignment: CDR1 GTSNPN and CDR2 SVGIG (reference sequence). Unmatched junction bases numbered 4, after V lost 4 bases and J lost 3 bases.

The CDR3 DNA sequence: TGTGCCAGCCTCGAACAGGGGGGCTACAATGAGCAGTTCTTC. It codes for CASLEQGGYNEQFF. The rearrangement joins TRBV2 to TRBJ2-1; the match to TRBD1 covers 8 bases. Per germline, CDR1 SNHLY and CDR2 FYNNEI. The CDR3 is made up of 14 amino acids. Trimming took 8 bases from V and 3 from J; bases not matched to a gene: 6.

In this sample, this clonotype turned up many times. This chain joins TRBV5-1 and TRBJ2-1; D perhaps matches TRBD2 (5 bases). Trimming pared 0 bases from V and 0 bases from J, leaving 7 bases between. This CDR3 is built from 15 residues. Germline-derived CDR1 and CDR2 are SGHRS and YFSETQ. The chain's CDR3 is CASSLVGDSYNEQFF. The CDR3 bases are TGCGCCAGCAGCTTGGTCGGGGACTCCTACAATGAGCAGTTCTTC.

This clonotype came up once. The chain is built from TRBV27 and TRBJ2-1; no reliable D call. Germline CDR1 reads MNHEY; CDR2 reads SMNVEV (reference sequence). The CDR3 has 21 amino acids. V gave up 5 bases and J gave up 0 bases, with 29 bases separating them. The CDR3 DNA is TGTGCCAGCAGTAGCCGGTCGATTCGATGGGCGAAAACCAGCTCCTACAATGAGCAGTTCTTC. It translates to CASSSRSIRWAKTSSYNEQFF.

The chain carries TRBV4-2 and TRBJ2-5; no definite D call. V was trimmed by 0 bases and J by 4 bases, leaving 12 bases between them. The CDR3 sequence is 15 residues long. Germline V CDR1 and CDR2: LGHNA, YNFKEQ. CDR3 coding DNA: TGTGCCAGCAGCCAAGACACGACACCCATAGAGACCCAGTACTTC. It specifies CASSQDTTPIETQYF.

Many counts were recorded for this clonotype. The chain uses TRBV7-8 and TRBJ2-5, with TRBD1 identical over 7 bases. Trimming removed 3 bases from V and 9 bases from J; junction bases left unmatched: 1. The CDR3 extends over 11 amino acids. Germline loops: CDR1 SGHVS, CDR2 FQNEAQ. The CDR3 coding sequence is TGTGCCAGCAGCTTGGGGACAGCCCAGTACTTC. Protein sequence: CASSLGTAQYF.

For the CDR3, the DNA is TGTGCCAGCAGCCCGAATAGGGGGGACATGTACTATGGCTACACCTTC. This gives the protein CASSPNRGDMYYGYTF. The V call is TRBV5-6, the J call TRBJ1-2; D might be TRBD1 (6 bases). CDR1 SGHDT and CDR2 YYEEEE come from the germline V gene. This CDR3 region has 16 residues. Trimming left V 4 bases short and J 3 bases short, with 19 bases between.

This clonotype was seen repeatedly, ten times or more. The chain combines TRBV6-5 with TRBJ2-3; D may be TRBD2 (5 bases). The germline CDR1 and CDR2 sequences are MNHEY and SVGAGI. CDR3 length: 14 residues. V shed 4 bases and J shed 4 bases, with 12 bases lying between them. CDR3 in DNA: TGTGCCAGCAGTTCCGGGATCGGCGCAGATACGCAGTATTTT. Protein sequence: CASSSGIGADTQYF.

The V call is TRBV28, the J call TRBJ1-1; weak D call: TRBD1 (5 bases). Trimming shortened V by 2 bases and J by 4 bases, and 14 bases separated the two germline ends. The CDR3 extends over 15 amino acids. Germline V gene sequence: CDR1 MDHEN, CDR2 SYDVKM. The DNA for the CDR3 is TGTGCCAGCAGTTTAGGTAGGGGTTCGGGCACTGAAGCTTTCTTT. Protein: CASSLGRGSGTEAFF.

This clonotype has ten or more counts. The genes are TRBV28 and TRBJ2-2; D is unclear. The CDR3 extends over 13 amino acids. Per germline, CDR1 MDHEN and CDR2 SYDVKM. V dropped 5 bases and J dropped 7 bases, with 11 bases sitting between them. In DNA, the CDR3 is TGTGCCAGCAGTCGAACAGTTCGCGGGGAGCTGTTTTTT. It yields the protein CASSRTVRGELFF.

V gene TRBV12-3 or TRBV12-4 combines with J gene TRBJ2-1, with 9 nucleotides matching TRBD1. The CDR3 totals 16 residues. Losses at the gene ends were 7 bases for V and 7 bases for J; bases not matched to a gene: 14. CDR3 amino acids: CASNFPGQGLRNEQFF. Written as DNA, the CDR3 is TGTGCCAGCAACTTTCCCGGACAGGGGCTACGAAATGAGCAGTTCTTC.

This clonotype showed up just a few times. The V gene is TRBV7-2, the J gene TRBJ1-2, with no clear D. The CDR3 loop spans 16 amino acids. V lost 4 bases, J lost 0 bases, and 15 bases lay in between. Germline V gene lookup returns CDR1 SGHTA and CDR2 FQGNSA. CDR3 sequence reads: CASSYLPGLTNYGYTF. The CDR3 region has the DNA TGTGCCAGCAGCTACCTTCCAGGCCTGACTAACTATGGCTACACCTTC.